These 19 T cell receptor beta chains share one sample of origin, sequenced in a study of a mutant IDH1 vaccine in newly diagnosed glioma. Libraries were prepared by immunoSEQ multiplex PCR; TCRdb keeps only in-frame clonotypes and omits some of them. The table has tens of thousands of clones, 91% seen once. Described time point: baseline, week 1 (first vaccination visit). Regarding treatment: pre-vaccination baseline after standard-of-care therapy. Here the sequenced sample was PBMCs, taken from a glioma patient treated with radiotherapy, temozolomide or both. All receptors derive from a man in his forties or fifties with glioma.

The rearrangement joins TRBV7-9 to TRBJ2-3, with D possibly being TRBD1 or TRBD2 (5 bases each). Trimming cost V 5 bases and J 11 bases, with 20 bases left between them. Germline V gene lookup returns CDR1 SEHNR and CDR2 FQNEAQ (reference sequence). This CDR3 is built from 14 residues. The CDR3 coding sequence is TGTGCCAGCAGCGCCCGGGGCACTGGCTGGGTGCAGTATTTT. Translation gives CASSARGTGWVQYF.

V gene TRBV5-4 combines with J gene TRBJ2-3; D gene ambiguous. This CDR3 has 16 residues. V was shortened by 4 bases and J by 0 bases, with 15 bases between the two germline ends. CDR1 is SGHNT, CDR2 YYREEE, per germline (reference sequence). The CDR3 nucleotides read TGTGCCAGCAGCCCGAACCGACGGTTTAGCACAGATACGCAGTATTTT. This gives the protein CASSPNRRFSTDTQYF. The full variable domain, rest sourced from reference TRBV5-4 and TRBJ2-3, is ETGVTQSPTHLIKTRGQQVTLRCSSQSGHNTVSWYQQALGQGPQFIFQYYREEENGRGNFPPRFSGLQFPNYSSELNVNALELDDSALYLCASSPNRRFSTDTQYFGPGTRLTVL.

Details on this clone: Other DNA variants within this sample encode the same CDR3. This chain connects TRBV10-3 to TRBJ2-7; D not certain. Germline V gene lookup returns CDR1 ENHRY and CDR2 SYGVKD. This CDR3 has 11 residues. The V end was cut by 3 bases, the J end by 5 bases, with 5 bases between. The CDR3 DNA follows: TGTGCCATCAGTGAATCCCACGAGCAGTACTTC. It specifies CAISESHEQYF.

The rearrangement uses TRBV9 and TRBJ2-3, with TRBD1 matching over 7 bases. The CDR3 totals 15 residues. The germline gives CDR1 SGDLS, CDR2 YYNGEE. V lost 0 bases and J lost 5; bases outside the gene matches: 6. The CDR3 bases are TGTGCCAGCAGCGTAGGGACAGGCGGAGTAGATACGCAGTATTTT. Amino acid sequence: CASSVGTGGVDTQYF.

The CDR3 here is CASSEGSVGNQPQHF. CDR3 sequence (DNA): TGTGCCAGCAGTGAGGGGAGTGTGGGCAATCAGCCCCAGCATTTT. This chain uses TRBV2 with TRBJ1-5; D remains ambiguous. With 3 bases removed from V and 2 bases from J, the gap between germline ends came to 11 bases. Germline CDR1 SNHLY, CDR2 FYNNEI. This CDR3 has 15 amino acids.

This chain uses TRBV4-1 with TRBJ2-7; a weak D match, TRBD2 (6 bases). This CDR3 comprises 15 residues. Trimming cost V 4 bases and J 3 bases, with 16 bases left between them. CDR1 and CDR2 from the germline V gene are MGHRA and YSYEKL. In DNA form, the CDR3 reads TGCGCCAGCAGCCTAATAGCGGAGCCTAGCTACGAGCAGTACTTC. It encodes CASSLIAEPSYEQYF.

The chain carries TRBV6-5 and TRBJ2-2; D gene uncertain. The CDR3 sequence is 12 residues long. CDR1 MNHEY and CDR2 SVGAGI come from the germline V gene. V was pared by 7 bases and J by 8 bases, with 11 bases between. The CDR3: CASTKGRGELFF. CDR3 DNA: TGTGCCAGCACCAAAGGAAGAGGGGAGCTGTTTTTT.

A single count supports this clone. The chain links TRBV9 to TRBJ1-6; tentative D call: TRBD1 (6 bases). Germline loops: CDR1 SGDLS, CDR2 YYNGEE. The CDR3 extends over 15 amino acids. V gave up 2 bases and J gave up 6 bases, with 12 bases separating them. The CDR3 DNA is TGTGCCAGCAGCGTCGTGGGACAACCTAATTCACCCCTCCACTTT. Protein sequence: CASSVVGQPNSPLHF.

This clone was counted once. The chain has TRBV19 and TRBJ1-2, with no clear D. In germline, CDR1 is LNHDA, CDR2 SQIVND (reference sequence). The V end lost 3 bases, the J end lost 4 bases, and 6 bases lay between the germline ends. This CDR3 has 12 residues. The CDR3 DNA reads as TGTGCCAGTAGTATTGTGGGCTATGGCTACACCTTC. This gives the protein CASSIVGYGYTF.

This clone appeared a few times. The rearrangement uses TRBV15 and TRBJ2-2, with 8 bases fitting TRBD1. CDR3 length: 16 residues. The V gene end was trimmed by 6 bases and the J gene end by 1 base; junction bases not matched to a gene: 7. Looked up from germline, CDR1 is LNHNV and CDR2 is YYDKDF (reference sequence). The CDR3 coding sequence is TGTGCCACCAGGACCCCGGACAGGGAGAACACCGGGGAGCTGTTTTTT. Translated, it gives CATRTPDRENTGELFF.

CDR3 bases: TGTGCCAGCAGCCGTAAAACAGGGTCTACTAGTGAGCAGTTCTTC. This sequence encodes CASSRKTGSTSEQFF. The chain recombines TRBV5-4 with TRBJ2-1; D may be TRBD1 (6 bases). The CDR3 loop spans 15 amino acids. Germline V gene sequence: CDR1 SGHNT, CDR2 YYREEE (reference sequence). V lost 4 bases and J lost 9, with 20 bases in between.

This rearrangement joins TRBV6-4 to TRBJ2-3; D gene unclear. Germline lookup yields CDR1 MRHNA and CDR2 SNTAGT. V lost 8 bases and J 0 bases, leaving 9 bases between the germline ends. This CDR3 is 13 amino acids long. Here the CDR3 reads CASRAHSTDTQYF. The CDR3 nucleotides read TGTGCCAGCCGGGCCCATAGCACAGATACGCAGTATTTT.

The CDR3 sequence: CAISDPETLSGRAPYEQYF. In DNA, the CDR3 is TGTGCCATCAGTGACCCCGAAACCCTTAGCGGGAGGGCCCCCTACGAGCAGTACTTC. V is TRBV10-3 and J is TRBJ2-7; TRBD2 agrees at 11 bases. V gave up 3 bases and J gave up 2 bases; unmatched junction bases: 15. This CDR3 comprises 19 residues. Per germline, CDR1 ENHRY and CDR2 SYGVKD.

The chain carries TRBV27 and TRBJ2-5; D gene uncertain. Germline values: CDR1 MNHEY, CDR2 SMNVEV (reference sequence). V was clipped by 8 bases and J by 3 bases, with 13 bases between them. There are 13 residues in the CDR3. CDR3 nucleotides: TGTGCCAGCGCACCAGAACCCAAAGAGACCCAGTACTTC. It is translated as CASAPEPKETQYF.

The gene calls are TRBV2 and TRBJ1-5; TRBD1 might be the D (5 bases). CDR1 is SNHLY, CDR2 FYNNEI, per germline. The CDR3 loop spans 15 amino acids. V lost 4 bases and J lost 0, with 10 bases in between. CDR3 bases: TGTGCCAGCAGTGGGGAGGGGTTTAGCAATCAGCCCCAGCATTTT. Its translation: CASSGEGFSNQPQHF.

The rearrangement joins TRBV30 to TRBJ2-7; TRBD2 aligns across 7 bases. CDR3 length: 11 amino acids. Germline V gives CDR1 GTSNPN, CDR2 SVGIG (reference sequence). The V and J ends lost 5 bases and 3 bases, in that order; junction bases with no gene match: 1. Here the CDR3 DNA reads TGTGCCTGGGGACTAGACTACGAGCAGTACTTC. This encodes CAWGLDYEQYF.

The V call is TRBV11-1, the J call TRBJ2-5; D not resolved. Looked up from germline, CDR1 is SGHAT and CDR2 is FQDESV (reference sequence). V lost 1 base and J 3 bases, leaving 6 bases between the germline ends. The CDR3 runs to 13 residues. CDR3: CASSLGGKETQYF. DNA for the CDR3: TGTGCCAGCAGCTTAGGAGGAAAAGAGACCCAGTACTTC.

The rearrangement joins TRBV5-1 to TRBJ2-7, with 9 nucleotides matching TRBD1. Germline loops: CDR1 SGHRS, CDR2 YFSETQ. The CDR3 runs to 17 residues. The V gene end was trimmed by 0 bases and the J gene end by 2 bases; junction bases not matched to a gene: 9. The CDR3 spells CASSLGGRGQGAYEQYF. The CDR3 coding sequence is TGCGCCAGCAGCTTGGGGGGGAGGGGACAGGGCGCCTACGAGCAGTACTTC.

V and J are TRBV4-1 and TRBJ2-2, with D uncertain. CDR1 is MGHRA, CDR2 YSYEKL, per germline. Deletions cut 5 bases from V and 8 bases from J, with 9 bases between. CDR3 size: 12 residues. The CDR3 spells CASSTQLGELFF. The CDR3 bases are TGCGCCAGCAGCACTCAGTTGGGGGAGCTGTTTTTT.